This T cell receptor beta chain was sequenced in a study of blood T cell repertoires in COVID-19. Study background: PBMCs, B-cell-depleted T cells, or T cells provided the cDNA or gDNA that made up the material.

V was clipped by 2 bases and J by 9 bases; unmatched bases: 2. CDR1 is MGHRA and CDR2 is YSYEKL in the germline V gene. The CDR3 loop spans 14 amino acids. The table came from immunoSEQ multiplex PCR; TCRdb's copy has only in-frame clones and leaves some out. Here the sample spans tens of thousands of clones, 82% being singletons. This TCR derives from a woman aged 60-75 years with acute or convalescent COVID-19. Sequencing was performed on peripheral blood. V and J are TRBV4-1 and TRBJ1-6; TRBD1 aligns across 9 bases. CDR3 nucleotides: TGCGCCAGCAGCCAACCGGGACAGGGTTCACCCCTCCACTTT. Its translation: CASSQPGQGSPLHF.